The 10 T cell receptor beta chains below were found in one sample sequenced in a study of T cell responses to AZD1222 COVID-19 vaccine. The repertoire was sequenced with immunoSEQ multiplex PCR; TCRdb's copy has only in-frame clones and lacks some. The data show 89,000 or so clones, about 90% seen once. Sample: peripheral blood, taken on day 0 of AZD1222 vaccination. All receptors derive from an adult in good health.

This chain links TRBV27 with TRBJ1-4; D possibly corresponds to TRBD1 (5 bases). This CDR3 spans 15 amino acids. Germline V gene lookup returns CDR1 MNHEY and CDR2 SMNVEV (reference sequence). V shed 6 bases and J shed 3 bases, with 14 bases lying between them. In DNA form, the CDR3 reads TGTGCCAGCAGGAAGGGGCAGTCACCTAATGAAAAACTGTTTTTT. Translated: CASRKGQSPNEKLFF. The entire variable domain, with the rest obtained from reference TRBV27 and TRBJ1-4, is as follows: EAQVTQNPRYLITVTGKKLTVTCSQNMNHEYMSWYRQDPGLGLRQIYYSMNVEVTDKGDVPEGYKVSRKEKRNFPLILESPSPNQTSLYFCASRKGQSPNEKLFFGSGTQLSVL.

This chain connects TRBV9 to TRBJ2-2; possible D gene TRBD2, 5 bases. Between the trimmed V and J ends, which lost 0 bases and 4 bases, there was a span of 13 bases. Germline CDR1 and CDR2: SGDLS and YYNGEE. The CDR3 extends over 16 amino acids. The DNA for the CDR3 is TGTGCCAGCAGCGTAGCTCCCGGAGGTGGCACCGGGGAGCTGTTTTTT. This gives the protein CASSVAPGGGTGELFF.

The V gene is TRBV27, the J gene TRBJ1-6; no reliable D call. Germline values: CDR1 MNHEY, CDR2 SMNVEV (reference sequence). This CDR3 spans 13 amino acids. Trimming cost V 6 bases and J 8 bases, with 11 bases left between them. The CDR3 nucleotides read TGTGCCAGCAGCATAGATTACGATTCACCCCTCCACTTT. It is translated as CASSIDYDSPLHF.

This chain links TRBV30 with TRBJ1-3; 12 bases line up with TRBD1. Trimming removed 4 bases from V and 4 bases from J; junction bases left unmatched: 8. CDR1 is GTSNPN and CDR2 is SVGIG in the germline V gene (reference sequence). The CDR3 loop spans 16 amino acids. The CDR3 region is CAWTLGTGGRGNTIYF. CDR3 nucleotide sequence: TGTGCCTGGACCCTCGGGACAGGGGGCCGAGGAAACACCATATATTTT. Full variable domain (outside the CDR3, taken from reference TRBV30 and TRBJ1-3): SQTIHQWPATLVQPVGSPLSLECTVEGTSNPNLYWYRQAAGRGLQLLFYSVGIGQISSEVPQNLSASRPQDRQFILSSKKLLLSDSGFYLCAWTLGTGGRGNTIYFGEGSWLTVV.

V and J are TRBV10-3 and TRBJ1-1; 8 bases map to TRBD1. Germline V gene sequence: CDR1 ENHRY, CDR2 SYGVKD. V was clipped by 6 bases and J by 6 bases; unmatched bases: 6. The CDR3 length is 13 residues. The CDR3 spells CAISGQGGSEAFF. The CDR3 nucleotides are TGTGCCATCAGCGGACAGGGAGGCTCTGAAGCTTTCTTT.

The table lists this clone with a few counts. The chain couples TRBV7-6 to TRBJ2-1; TRBD2 matches at 15 bases. Germline V gives CDR1 SGHVS, CDR2 FNYEAQ. V was pared by 5 bases and J by 9 bases, with 11 bases of the junction left unmatched. The CDR3 consists of 17 residues. The CDR3 protein is CASSPGLAGGPRGEQFF. In nucleotides, the CDR3 is TGTGCCAGCAGCCCCGGACTAGCGGGAGGGCCTAGGGGTGAGCAGTTCTTC.

This clone appeared a single time. The rearrangement joins TRBV30 to TRBJ1-6, with D unresolved. This CDR3 contains 14 residues. The germline V gene encodes CDR1 GTSNPN and CDR2 SVGIG (reference sequence). The V end lost 0 bases, the J end lost 9 bases, and 12 bases lay between the germline ends. The CDR3 sequence: CAWSVLAGSSPLHF. The CDR3 DNA follows: TGTGCCTGGAGTGTACTGGCAGGAAGTTCACCCCTCCACTTT.

This chain connects TRBV5-1 to TRBJ2-7, with D tentatively TRBD2 (6 bases). Per the germline V gene, CDR1 is SGHRS and CDR2 is YFSETQ. CDR3 length equals 15 residues. V dropped 0 bases and J dropped 3 bases, with 13 bases sitting between them. The CDR3 bases are TGCGCCAGCAGCTTGGGGGACTCCAGGGACTACGAGCAGTACTTC. Its translation: CASSLGDSRDYEQYF.

The V call is TRBV3-1 (or the pseudogene TRBV3-2), the J call TRBJ2-1; 10 nucleotides line up with TRBD2. This CDR3 is built from 15 residues. V shed 2 bases, J shed 7 bases, and the junction held 5 bases outside the gene matches. Germline V lookup: CDR1 LGHDT, CDR2 YNNKEL (reference sequence). CDR3: CASSQSGRAGNEQFF. As DNA, the CDR3 is TGTGCCAGCAGCCAAAGCGGGAGGGCCGGAAATGAGCAGTTCTTC.

The V gene is TRBV7-9, the J gene TRBJ1-1; no firm D call. V was cut by 3 bases and J by 2 bases, with 10 bases left in between. The CDR3 totals 14 residues. The V gene's germline CDR1 is SEHNR and CDR2 FQNEAQ (reference sequence). Here the CDR3 DNA reads TGTGCCAGCAGCTTTTCTGAAGCAAACACTGAAGCTTTCTTT. This sequence encodes CASSFSEANTEAFF.